This T cell receptor (beta chain) was sequenced during a study of blood T cell repertoires in COVID-19. Symptom resolution, clearance, or two negative PCRs marked the recovered donors of Cohort 3. In the source study's methods: The authors estimated nucleated cell counts from reference gene primer amplification. This table comes from immunoSEQ multiplex PCR, and its TCRdb copy is limited to in-frame clones, with some not included. That table gives V, J and clone size, and the DNA gave D and trimming. The sample consists of around 240,000 clones, around 88% of them appearing once. The receptor was isolated from a woman aged 45-60 years who had recovered from COVID-19. The sample taken for sequencing was PBMCs or T cells enriched from blood (not recorded which).

CDR3 residues: CASSLGAREQYF. The CDR3 coding sequence is TGTGCCAGCAGTTTAGGGGCGCGCGAGCAGTACTTC. This chain joins TRBV12-3 or TRBV12-4 and TRBJ2-7; D not resolved. The CDR3 is 12 residues long. V lost 1 base and J lost 6, with 7 bases in between.